What follows are 23 T cell receptor beta chains derived from one specimen sequenced in a study of blood T cells in healthy people across ages. Alongside a J-beta primer mix, a sample-barcoded 5' primer served in a second PCR lasting roughly 6 to 12 cycles. TCRdb called the 5' RACE reads again in MiXCR, with one record for every CDR3 protein. The table includes 730,000 or so distinct CDR3 sequences, more than 40% detected once. The sample taken for sequencing was blood. Receptor source: a woman aged 60 to 75 in good health.

J is TRBJ2-7 and V is TRBV20-1; D is unclear. This CDR3 spans 16 amino acids. Germline assignment: CDR1 DFQATT and CDR2 SNEGSKA (reference sequence). Trimming left V 0 bases short and J 3 bases short, with 18 bases between. The CDR3 DNA is TGCAGTGCTAGAGAGAAAACGCGTCGGGCGAACTACGAGCAGTACTTC. As protein: CSAREKTRRANYEQYF.

This chain connects TRBV3-1 to TRBJ2-3; perhaps TRBD1 as D (5 bases). Germline lookup yields CDR1 LGHDT and CDR2 YNNKEL (reference sequence). Between the trimmed V and J ends, which lost 1 base and 6 bases, there was a span of 23 bases. The CDR3 length is 18 residues. The CDR3 region has the DNA TGTGCCAGCAGCCAAGTCTTCCAGGGAAGGCGATCTACCGATACGCAGTATTTT. Translation gives CASSQVFQGRRSTDTQYF.

The V call is TRBV3-1, the J call TRBJ2-5, with a weak D call TRBD2 (6 bases). V was clipped by 0 bases and J by 4 bases, with 12 bases between them. Germline lookup yields CDR1 LGHDT and CDR2 YNNKEL (reference sequence). CDR3 length: 15 amino acids. The CDR3 protein is CASSQDAAGRETQYF. CDR3 nucleotide sequence: TGTGCCAGCAGCCAAGATGCGGCGGGAAGAGAGACCCAGTACTTC.

This clonotype was counted between two and nine times. The chain carries TRBV6-5 and TRBJ2-2; 13 bases map to TRBD2. The CDR3 contains 14 residues. Germline V lookup: CDR1 MNHEY, CDR2 SVGAGI. The ends lost 10 bases at V and 6 bases at J; junction bases unmatched: 5. The CDR3 coding sequence is TGTGCCACCAGACTAGCGGGAGGTCCCGGGGAGCTGTTTTTT. This codes for CATRLAGGPGELFF.

V gene TRBV7-8 combines with J gene TRBJ1-6, with 7 bases matching TRBD1. Germline V gene sequence: CDR1 SGHVS, CDR2 FQNEAQ. With 5 bases clipped from V and 5 bases from J, the junction kept 6 bases outside the gene matches. The CDR3 covers 15 residues. The CDR3, as DNA: TGTGCCAGCAGCGACCGGGACAGCAATAATTCACCCCTCCACTTT. Its protein is CASSDRDSNNSPLHF.

The rearrangement uses TRBV20-1 and TRBJ1-3, with D possibly being TRBD1 (5 bases). This CDR3 has 13 amino acids. Germline CDR1 reads DFQATT; CDR2 reads SNEGSKA (reference sequence). V was clipped by 5 bases and J by 4 bases, with 12 bases between them. The CDR3 loop is CSAPGTRGNTIYF. Here the CDR3 DNA reads TGCAGTGCTCCAGGGACTCGAGGAAACACCATATATTTT.

This clonotype was recorded a few times. The chain joins TRBV9 to TRBJ2-6; D possibly uses TRBD1 or TRBD2 (5 bases each). CDR3 length: 16 amino acids. Trimming removed 4 bases at V and 0 bases at J, with 11 bases between. Germline V gene sequence: CDR1 SGDLS, CDR2 YYNGEE. CDR3 bases: TGTGCCAGCAGCTCCCCGGGGACCTCTGGGGCCAACGTCCTGACTTTC. It codes for CASSSPGTSGANVLTF.

The rearrangement uses TRBV11-2 and TRBJ2-5; D unresolved. CDR3 length equals 13 residues. V was shortened by 5 bases and J by 11 bases, with 18 bases between the two germline ends. Per the germline V gene, CDR1 is SGHAT and CDR2 is FQNNGV. CDR3 bases: TGTGCCAGCAGCACCAGCCTGAACAATGAGCAGTACTTC. It is translated as CASSTSLNNEQYF.

The V and J genes are TRBV20-1 and TRBJ2-1, with 9 bases fitting TRBD2. Germline CDR1 is DFQATT and CDR2 is SNEGSKA (reference sequence). This CDR3 contains 14 residues. Losses at the gene ends were 5 bases for V and 11 bases for J; bases not matched to a gene: 13. The CDR3 nucleotides read TGCAGTGCTGGCTTGGGTAGCGGGAGTACCAAGCAGTTCTTC. Amino acid sequence: CSAGLGSGSTKQFF.

This chain connects TRBV6-2 or TRBV6-3 to TRBJ2-4; TRBD2 aligns across 14 bases. The end of the DNA aligns better with TRBJ2-7, so the J call may be wrong. The germline V gene has CDR1 MNHEY and CDR2 SVGEGT. The CDR3 sequence is 19 residues long. CDR3 coding DNA: TGTGCCAGCCAAACCCGGACTAGCGGGAGGCCCAAAACCTTCTACGAGCAGTACTTC. Amino acids: CASQTRTSGRPKTFYEQYF.

The V and J genes are TRBV20-1 and TRBJ2-1, with TRBD2 matching 8 bases. Germline loops: CDR1 DFQATT, CDR2 SNEGSKA (reference sequence). This CDR3 has 13 amino acids. V lost 3 bases, J lost 8 bases, and 6 bases stayed unmatched. The CDR3 region has the DNA TGCAGTGCTAGTAGTCCGGGAGGGGATGAGCAGTTCTTC. Its protein is CSASSPGGDEQFF.

The V call is TRBV6-5, the J call TRBJ1-1; D not resolved. The CDR3 runs 14 residues. Trimming shortened V by 5 bases and J by 0 bases, and 10 bases separated the two germline ends. Germline CDR1 is MNHEY and CDR2 is SVGAGI. CDR3 protein: CASSGEGMNTEAFF. The CDR3 DNA reads TGTGCCAGCAGTGGGGAGGGCATGAACACTGAAGCTTTCTTT.

This chain connects TRBV4-1 to TRBJ2-2, with D hard to call. Trimming stripped 0 bases from V and 4 bases from J, with 9 bases between. CDR3 size: 15 residues. CDR1 is MGHRA and CDR2 is YSYEKL in the germline V gene. The CDR3 sequence is CASSQDITFTGELFF. For the CDR3, the DNA is TGCGCCAGCAGCCAAGATATCACCTTCACCGGGGAGCTGTTTTTT.

This clonotype was seen ten or more times. The chain is built from TRBV15 and TRBJ2-7; unclear D gene. The V end was cut by 0 bases, the J end by 3 bases, with 15 bases between. This CDR3 is built from 16 residues. Germline CDR1 LNHNV, CDR2 YYDKDF (reference sequence). DNA for the CDR3: TGTGCCACCAGCAGAGATGGCCGAACAATCTTCTACGAGCAGTACTTC. This codes for CATSRDGRTIFYEQYF. Variable domain in full (rest from reference TRBV15 and TRBJ2-7): DAMVIQNPRYQVTQFGKPVTLSCSQTLNHNVMYWYQQKSSQAPKLLFHYYDKDFNNEADTPDNFQSRRPNTSFCFLDIRSPGLGDTAMYLCATSRDGRTIFYEQYFGPGTRLTVT.

This clonotype was found a few times. This rearrangement joins TRBV20-1 to TRBJ2-1, with TRBD2 matching over 7 bases. Germline V gene lookup returns CDR1 DFQATT and CDR2 SNEGSKA (reference sequence). CDR3 size: 15 residues. J lost 3 bases, V lost 2 bases, and 7 bases had no gene match. CDR3: CSARKAGEDYNEQFF. CDR3 sequence (DNA): TGCAGTGCTAGAAAGGCGGGAGAGGACTACAATGAGCAGTTCTTC.

This clonotype has a single count. The gene calls are TRBV28 and TRBJ1-2, with a tentative D call TRBD1 (6 bases). This CDR3 is built from 14 residues. Trimming took 7 bases from V and 5 from J, leaving 17 bases between them. CDR1 is MDHEN, CDR2 SYDVKM, per germline. CDR3 in amino acids: CASNLVQGFYGYTF. CDR3 bases: TGTGCCAGCAACCTCGTACAGGGATTTTATGGCTACACCTTC.

As for this clonotype: The junction departs from the called germline gene at one end, perhaps through a read error. The rearrangement uses TRBV5-1 and TRBJ2-5; TRBD1 aligns across 9 bases. The germline CDR1 and CDR2 sequences are SGHRS and YFSETQ. There are 14 residues in the CDR3. The CDR3 nucleotides read TGCGCCGGCAGGTCCACAGGGGGCCGGGAGACCCAGTACTTC. Translating gives CAGRSTGGRETQYF.

This clonotype has a handful of counts. The rearrangement links TRBV10-3 to TRBJ2-7; 9 positions match TRBD2. V lost 2 bases, J lost 4 bases, and 6 bases stayed unmatched. The CDR3 loop spans 15 amino acids. Looked up from germline, CDR1 is ENHRY and CDR2 is SYGVKD. CDR3 DNA sequence: TGTGCCATCAGTGAGAAGGCGGGGGGGCAGTACGAGCAGTACTTC. As protein: CAISEKAGGQYEQYF.

This clonotype was seen more than once but under ten times. The chain combines TRBV20-1 with TRBJ1-6; D ambiguous. V lost 5 bases and J lost 1, with 9 bases in between. CDR1 and CDR2 from the germline V gene are DFQATT and SNEGSKA (reference sequence). The CDR3 contains 14 residues. The CDR3: CSAPRESYNSPLHF. The CDR3 DNA is TGCAGTGCTCCACGGGAATCCTATAATTCACCCCTCCACTTT.

Points on this clonotype: At one boundary the junction diverges from the germline segment, which might be a read error. V and J are TRBV5-1 and TRBJ2-6; a weak D match, TRBD1 (5 bases). Germline values: CDR1 SGHRS, CDR2 YFSETQ. This CDR3 comprises 15 residues. The CDR3 here is CASSLGFSGASVLTF. The CDR3 DNA sequence: TGCGCCAGCAGCTTGGGTTTCTCTGGGGCCAGCGTCCTGACTTTC.

This clonotype was found a few times. V is TRBV12-3 or TRBV12-4 and J is TRBJ1-1; 9 nucleotides match TRBD1. V shed 4 bases, J shed 4 bases, and the junction held 7 bases outside the gene matches. This CDR3 spans 15 amino acids. The CDR3 reads CASSSHTGGFTEAFF. CDR3 in DNA: TGTGCCAGCAGTTCGCATACAGGGGGCTTCACTGAAGCTTTCTTT.

J is TRBJ2-3 and V is TRBV27, with a weak D call TRBD2 (5 bases). CDR1 is MNHEY and CDR2 is SMNVEV in the germline V gene (reference sequence). This CDR3 spans 16 amino acids. The germline V and J ends were trimmed by 5 bases and 5 bases, with 20 bases remaining between them. The CDR3 region has the DNA TGTGCCAGCAGTCGACGAACGGGGATTGGAGGAGATACGCAGTATTTT. Translation gives CASSRRTGIGGDTQYF.

This clonotype was counted between two and nine times. This chain connects TRBV5-1 to TRBJ1-1; D is uncertain. Trimming pared 0 bases from V and 0 bases from J, leaving 9 bases between. Germline-derived CDR1 and CDR2 are SGHRS and YFSETQ. The CDR3 contains 15 residues. CDR3 nucleotides: TGCGCCAGCAGCTTGGAGGGCAGCATGAACACTGAAGCTTTCTTT. As protein: CASSLEGSMNTEAFF.